The clone carrying this T cell receptor beta chain is a singleton in its sample. The antigen is unknown. The protocol was immunoSEQ multiplex PCR, while the TCRdb copy is restricted to in-frame clones and leaves out a portion. The sample lists tens of thousands of clones, roughly 87% seen once, with under 0.35% in the top ten. These data belong to a study of OX40 agonist ivuxolimab in advanced cancers. Study summary: Every 2 weeks, ivuxolimab was infused into the patients intravenously at between 0.01 and 10 mg/kg. One hepatocellular carcinoma and a couple of cutaneous melanoma patients partially responded. General observations from the study: Partial responders treated at 0.1-3.0 mg/kg exhibited clonal expansion among the lowest measured. In CD8+ T cells, expanded clones were on average more numerous than in CD4+.

Germline V gene data show CDR1 as SGHRS and CDR2 as YFSETQ. J gave up 4 bases and V 1 base, and 14 bases lay outside the gene matches. The CDR3 contains 18 residues. This sequence was found in an adult with an advanced solid tumor such as melanoma, head and neck, liver or kidney cancer. The J gene is TRBJ1-1, the V gene TRBV5-1, with 9 bases identical to TRBD1. The sequencing here drew on CD4+ or CD8+ T cells sorted from blood, taken in a trial of the OX40 agonist ivuxolimab. The CDR3 bases are TGCGCCAGCAGCTTGTGGGGACAGGGTAAGGGTGTGAGCACTGAAGCTTTCTTT. It is translated as CASSLWGQGKGVSTEAFF.